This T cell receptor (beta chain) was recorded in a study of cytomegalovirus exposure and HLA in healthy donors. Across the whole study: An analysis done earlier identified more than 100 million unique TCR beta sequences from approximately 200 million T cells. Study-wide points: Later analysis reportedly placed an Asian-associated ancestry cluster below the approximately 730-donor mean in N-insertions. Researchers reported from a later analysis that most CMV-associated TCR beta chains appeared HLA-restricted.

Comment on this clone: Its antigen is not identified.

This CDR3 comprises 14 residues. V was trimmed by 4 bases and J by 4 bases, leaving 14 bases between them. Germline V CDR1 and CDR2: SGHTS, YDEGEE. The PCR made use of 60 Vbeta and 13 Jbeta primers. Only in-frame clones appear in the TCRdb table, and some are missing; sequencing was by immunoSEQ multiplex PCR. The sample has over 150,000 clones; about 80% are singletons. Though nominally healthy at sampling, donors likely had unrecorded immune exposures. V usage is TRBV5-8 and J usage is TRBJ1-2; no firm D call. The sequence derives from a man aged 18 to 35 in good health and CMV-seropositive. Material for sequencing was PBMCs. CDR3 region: CASSLLRDVYGYTF. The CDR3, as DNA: TGTGCCAGCAGCCTACTACGGGATGTCTATGGCTACACCTTC.